Listed here are 11 T cell receptor beta chains from one sample, sequenced in a study of OX40 agonist ivuxolimab in advanced cancers. The assay was immunoSEQ multiplex PCR, and TCRdb's table has in-frame clones only and misses some. The data hold about 24,000 clones, with 80% to 90% observed a single time. The sample in question was CD4+ or CD8+ T cells sorted from blood, obtained in a trial of the OX40 agonist ivuxolimab. Receptor source: an adult with an advanced solid tumor such as melanoma, head and neck, liver or kidney cancer.

The chain is built from TRBV25-1 and TRBJ1-2; D unclear. V was trimmed by 4 bases and J by 8 bases, leaving 20 bases between them. In germline, CDR1 is MGHDK, CDR2 SYGVNS. The CDR3 runs to 15 residues. The CDR3 is CASSAPNNPIAGYTF. The CDR3 DNA follows: TGTGCCAGCAGTGCCCCAAACAATCCAATCGCGGGCTACACCTTC.

The rearrangement links TRBV4-2 to TRBJ2-2; TRBD1 is a possible D gene (6 bases). The CDR3 is 13 amino acids. Germline V CDR1 and CDR2: LGHNA, YNFKEQ. Trimming pared 1 base from V and 6 bases from J, leaving 6 bases between. In nucleotides, the CDR3 is TGTGCCAGCAGCCAAGCAGGGGCCGGGGAGCTGTTTTTT. Translating it yields CASSQAGAGELFF.

The rearrangement uses TRBV6-1 and TRBJ2-1; maybe TRBD2 (6 bases). The germline V and J ends were trimmed by 1 base and 7 bases, with 14 bases remaining between them. Germline V gene sequence: CDR1 MNHNS, CDR2 SASEGT. There are 15 residues in the CDR3. The CDR3 DNA reads as TGTGCCAGCAGTGAAGGGAATAGCGGATGGAATGAGCAGTTCTTC. It yields the protein CASSEGNSGWNEQFF.

This chain links TRBV10-3 with TRBJ1-2; D gene ambiguous. The germline CDR1 and CDR2 sequences are ENHRY and SYGVKD. The CDR3 runs 11 residues. Trimming removed 8 bases from V and 8 bases from J, with 12 bases in between. CDR3 in DNA: TGTGCCATCTGGCGGGATGGCGGCTACACCTTC. Translated: CAIWRDGGYTF.

Here the CDR3 DNA reads TGTGCCAGCAGTGACTCGAGTTTTGGTACGGCCCCTCCGCAGTATTTT. Its translation is CASSDSSFGTAPPQYF. The chain couples TRBV6-4 to TRBJ2-3; D remains unclear. Germline-derived CDR1 and CDR2 are MRHNA and SNTAGT. The CDR3 extends over 16 amino acids. The V gene lost 0 bases and the J gene lost 10 bases, with 20 bases spanning the gap.

The chain carries TRBV11-2 and TRBJ2-2; D not certain. This CDR3 has 15 residues. Trimming took off 3 bases at V and 1 base at J, with 9 bases between the two ends. The germline CDR1 and CDR2 sequences are SGHAT and FQNNGV. CDR3 nucleotides: TGTGCCAGCAGCTTGTTACAGATGAACACCGGGGAGCTGTTTTTT. This codes for CASSLLQMNTGELFF.

The chain has TRBV5-5 and TRBJ2-7, with a weak D call TRBD2 (5 bases). The germline V and J ends were trimmed by 4 bases and 3 bases, with 17 bases remaining between them. CDR3 length: 15 residues. Germline values: CDR1 SGHKS, CDR2 YYEKEE (reference sequence). CDR3 in amino acids: CASSPRLPAVYEQYF. The CDR3 DNA sequence: TGTGCCAGCAGCCCCCGACTACCGGCGGTCTACGAGCAGTACTTC. Together with reference TRBV5-5 and TRBJ2-7, the CDR3 gives the full variable domain: DAGVTQSPTHLIKTRGQQVTLRCSPISGHKSVSWYQQVLGQGPQFIFQYYEKEERGRGNFPDRFSARQFPNYSSELNVNALLLGDSALYLCASSPRLPAVYEQYFGPGTRLTVT.

V gene TRBV19 combines with J gene TRBJ1-1; D not certain. Trimming shortened V by 5 bases and J by 0 bases, and 10 bases separated the two germline ends. CDR3 size: 14 residues. Germline lookup yields CDR1 LNHDA and CDR2 SQIVND (reference sequence). CDR3 bases: TGTGCCAGTAGTCTCACCGGACTGAACACTGAAGCTTTCTTT. It codes for CASSLTGLNTEAFF. The full variable domain, rest sourced from reference TRBV19 and TRBJ1-1, is DGGITQSPKYLFRKEGQNVTLSCEQNLNHDAMYWYRQDPGQGLRLIYYSQIVNDFQKGDIAEGYSVSREKKESFPLTVTSAQKNPTAFYLCASSLTGLNTEAFFGQGTRLTVV.

The CDR3 here is CATSRDFRRTSGKDTGELFF. The CDR3 DNA is TGTGCCACCAGCAGAGATTTCCGCAGGACTAGCGGGAAGGATACCGGGGAGCTGTTTTTT. This chain connects TRBV15 to TRBJ2-2; 12 bases map to TRBD2. The CDR3 is made up of 20 amino acids. From germline, CDR1 is LNHNV and CDR2 YYDKDF (reference sequence). The ends lost 0 bases at V and 5 bases at J; junction bases unmatched: 13. The full variable domain, completed using reference TRBV15 and TRBJ2-2, is DAMVIQNPRYQVTQFGKPVTLSCSQTLNHNVMYWYQQKSSQAPKLLFHYYDKDFNNEADTPDNFQSRRPNTSFCFLDIRSPGLGDTAMYLCATSRDFRRTSGKDTGELFFGEGSRLTVL.

The V gene is TRBV29-1, the J gene TRBJ2-7; a weak D match, TRBD2 (7 bases). There are 11 residues in the CDR3. Trimming took 6 bases from V and 7 from J, leaving 13 bases between them. In germline, CDR1 is SQVTM, CDR2 ANQGSEA. CDR3 nucleotide sequence: TGCAGCGTGCGGGAGAGGGGGGAGCAGTACTTC. This sequence encodes CSVRERGEQYF.

J is TRBJ2-2 and V is TRBV4-1; no reliable D call. Germline CDR1 and CDR2: MGHRA and YSYEKL. The CDR3 covers 14 residues. Trimming left V 1 base short and J 5 bases short, with 8 bases between. CDR3 amino acids: CASSQGSLTGELFF. The DNA of the CDR3 is TGCGCCAGCAGCCAAGGGAGCCTAACCGGGGAGCTGTTTTTT.